The T cell receptor beta chain under discussion was sequenced for a study of T cells after yellow fever vaccination (dated by TCRdb to about 2019). For the wider study: The SMART-Seq v4 Ultra Low Input RNA kit was used to prepare libraries from fractions with low cell numbers. Bulk TCR alpha and beta repertoires were sequenced longitudinally to track T-cell clones before and after primary and booster YFV17D yellow fever vaccination. Two healthy male donors, one aged 18 to 30 and one aged 30 to 40 years, made up the cohort. Blood was drawn at multiple timepoints before and after primary and secondary immunization, with bulk PBMC replicates and cell subsets isolated. Summary of the overall study and its limitations: Compared with the primary T-cell response, the secondary T-cell response was faster but weaker, reaching its peak on day 5 rather than on day 15. Computational filtering was needed because FACS-sorted repertoires could contain abundant contaminating clonotypes from the bulk population. Only two donors were included in the study, so the extent to which the findings can be generalized is limited. A small fraction of clonotypes appeared in both the CD4 and CD8 compartments, likely as a result of convergent recombination. After the booster, most clones that had expanded after primary vaccination were detected again (roughly 96% of CD4 and more than 85% of CD8), suggesting broad maintenance of memory.

Germline trimming: 3 bases from V, 8 bases from J; junction bases outside gene matches: 4. Sequences DFQATT (CDR1) and SNEGSKA (CDR2) are obtained from the germline V gene (reference sequence). Inclusive of the bounding cysteine and phenylalanine, the CDR3 is 12 residues long. Kept here is only the CDR3 DNA, which spans 36 bases and is read in frame from base 1. TCR cDNA was synthesized by 5'RACE template switching, through which a universal primer site and unique molecular identifiers were introduced. Priming for cDNA synthesis came from both the TCR alpha and TCR beta constant segments. Library amplification involved two PCR steps, and the second step added sample barcodes and sequencing adapters. Sequencing of libraries was performed on Illumina HiSeq 2500 (2x100 bp) or NovaSeq (2x150 bp). The authors processed their data as follows. Demultiplexing of reads and collapsing into UMI consensus sequences were performed with MIGEC, and V(D)J alignment was carried out with MiXCR. Using edgeR on replicate PBMC samples, clonotypes were called vaccine-responding if FDR was below 0.01 and the log2 fold change was above 5 up to day 15. Each bulk clonotype received a CD4 or CD8 identity based on whether the sequenced CD4 or CD8 repertoire contained that clonotype at higher abundance. The raw public data were reprocessed by TCRdb itself: fastp quality trimming at Q25, MiXCR clonotype calling, in-frame beta chains only. A single entry per CDR3 protein holds the most common genes and DNA from its merged rows. It is TCRdb's table, rather than the study itself, that gives the V and J calls and clone size. For this sample the table gives roughly 32,000 distinct CDR3 sequences, of which approximately 4.4% were detected only once. Clones ranked in the top ten supply 46% of the sample.

The meaning of the sample's treatment or condition label: live attenuated yellow fever vaccine strain. A standard Ficoll-Paque protocol was used to isolate PBMCs from peripheral blood. CD4 and CD8 T-cell fractions were isolated with Dynabeads CD4 and CD8 positive selection kits. RNA was extracted with TriZol from bulk PBMCs, CD4 and CD8 fractions, and dextramer-positive and dextramer-negative fractions. This clonotype was observed at least ten times. What this receptor recognizes is not known. No base qualities exist here, and no much larger clone lies one base off it. This clonotype was obtained from a man aged 25-45 years who received the YFV17D yellow fever vaccine. The chain couples TRBV20-1 to TRBJ1-5; 7 bases in between match TRBD1. The source was CD8+ T cells sorted from PBMCs, collected 5 days after the yellow fever booster vaccination. The CDR3 region reads CSASDRAKPQHF. The sequenced DNA is TGCAGTGCTAGTGACAGGGCAAAGCCCCAGCATTTT.